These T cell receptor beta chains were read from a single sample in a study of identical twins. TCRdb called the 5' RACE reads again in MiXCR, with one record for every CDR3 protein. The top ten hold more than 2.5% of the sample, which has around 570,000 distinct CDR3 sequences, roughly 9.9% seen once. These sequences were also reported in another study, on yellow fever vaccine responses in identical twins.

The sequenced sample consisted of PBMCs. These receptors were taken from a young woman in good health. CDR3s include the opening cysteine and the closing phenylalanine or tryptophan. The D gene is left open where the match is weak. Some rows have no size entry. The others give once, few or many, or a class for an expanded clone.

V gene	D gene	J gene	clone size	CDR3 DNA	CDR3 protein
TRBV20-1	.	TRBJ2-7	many	TGCAGTGCTGGCGGGACAGTGCGTCGGTACGAGCAGTACTTC	CSAGGTVRRYEQYF
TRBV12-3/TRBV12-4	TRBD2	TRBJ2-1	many	TGTGCCAGCAGGCGGACTAGCGGGGCTAACAATGAGCAGTTCTTC	CASRRTSGANNEQFF
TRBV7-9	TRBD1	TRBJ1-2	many	TGTGCCAGCAGCGCCCAGACAGGGGTTCATGGCTACACCTTC	CASSAQTGVHGYTF
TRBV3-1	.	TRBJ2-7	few	TGTGCCAGCAGCCAAGCCGGAAGGACGTACGAGCAGTACTTC	CASSQAGRTYEQYF
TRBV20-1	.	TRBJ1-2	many	TGCAGTGCCGAATACTATGGCTACACCTTC	CSAEYYGYTF
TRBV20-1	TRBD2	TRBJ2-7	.	TGCAGTGCTGCGACTAGCGGGAGCGTGAACGAGCAGTACTTC	CSAATSGSVNEQYF
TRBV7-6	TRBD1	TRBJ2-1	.	TGTGCCAGCAGCCCAGAGGTGGGGACAGGGAACAATGAGCAGTTCTTC	CASSPEVGTGNNEQFF
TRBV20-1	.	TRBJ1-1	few	TGCAGTGCTAGAGATCGGACCGGTGGAATGAACACTGAAGCTTTCTTT	CSARDRTGGMNTEAFF
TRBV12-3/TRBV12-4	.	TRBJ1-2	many	TGTGCCAGCAGTTTAGGAGGAGGGTACTATGGCTACACCTTC	CASSLGGGYYGYTF
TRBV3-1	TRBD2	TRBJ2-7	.	TGTGCCAGCAGCCAGGGGGGACTAGCGCAGGAGCAGTACTTC	CASSQGGLAQEQYF
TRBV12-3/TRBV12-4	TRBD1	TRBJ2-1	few	TGTGCCAGCAGTTTGGAGCCTAGGGGGCTCAATGAGCAGTTCTTC	CASSLEPRGLNEQFF
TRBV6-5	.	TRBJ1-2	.	TGTGCCAGCAGTTACTTGGGAGGGGCAGCTAACTATGGCTACACCTTC	CASSYLGGAANYGYTF
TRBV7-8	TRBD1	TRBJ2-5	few	TGTGCCAGCAGCCCCCCCGGACAGGTCACCGGGACCCAGTACTTC	CASSPPGQVTGTQYF
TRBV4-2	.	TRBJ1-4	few	TGTGCCAGCAGCCAAGATTGGGGGGAGGATGAAAAACTGTTTTTT	CASSQDWGEDEKLFF
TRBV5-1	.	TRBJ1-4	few	TGCGCCAGCAGCTTGGCCCCGGACAGTGCAACTAATGAAAAACTGTTTTTT	CASSLAPDSATNEKLFF
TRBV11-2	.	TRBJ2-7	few	TGTGCCAGCAGCTTGAGCGGCGGATCTCTCTACGAGCAGTACTTC	CASSLSGGSLYEQYF